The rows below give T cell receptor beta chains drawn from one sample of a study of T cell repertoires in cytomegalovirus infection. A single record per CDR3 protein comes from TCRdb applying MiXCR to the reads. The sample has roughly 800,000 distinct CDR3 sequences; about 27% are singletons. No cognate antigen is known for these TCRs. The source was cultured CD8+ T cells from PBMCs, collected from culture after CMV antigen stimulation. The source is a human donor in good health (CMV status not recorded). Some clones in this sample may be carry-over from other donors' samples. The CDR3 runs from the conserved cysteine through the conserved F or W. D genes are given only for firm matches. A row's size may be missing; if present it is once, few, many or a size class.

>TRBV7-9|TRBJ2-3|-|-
TGTGCCAGCAGCTCTGGGAGGCTCCCGCTCACAGATACGCAGTATTTT
CASSSGRLPLTDTQYF
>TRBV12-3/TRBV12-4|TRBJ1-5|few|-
TGTGCCAGCAGCCCGAAAAGGTATAGCAATCAGCCCCAGCATTTT
CASSPKRYSNQPQHF
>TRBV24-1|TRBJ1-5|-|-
TGTGCCACCAGTGGGGGTGCAGGCAATCAGCCCCAGCATTTT
CATSGGAGNQPQHF
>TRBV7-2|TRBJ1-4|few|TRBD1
TGTGCCAGCAGCCCACGGGACAGATCAACTAATGAAAAACTGTTTTTT
CASSPRDRSTNEKLFF
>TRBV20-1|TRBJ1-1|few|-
TGCAGTGCAATTGGGACCTCCCGAGCTTTCTTT
CSAIGTSRAFF
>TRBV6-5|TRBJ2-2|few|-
TGTGCCAGCAGTTACTCGCTCCTTAACACCGGGGAGCTGTTTTTT
CASSYSLLNTGELFF
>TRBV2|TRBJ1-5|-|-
TGTGCCAGCAGTGAACATAGGCCAGAGAATCAGCCCCAGCATTTT
CASSEHRPENQPQHF
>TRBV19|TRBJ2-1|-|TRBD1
TGTGCCAGTGGAGACAGGGATATCACTCCTGGGTACAATGAGCAGTTCTTC
CASGDRDITPGYNEQFF
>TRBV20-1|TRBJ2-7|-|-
TGCAGTGCTAGATGGATGGGTTACGAGCAGTACTTC
CSARWMGYEQYF
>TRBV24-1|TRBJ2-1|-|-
TGTGCCACCAGTGATTCTACGGGGAGGACCTACAATGAGCAGTTCTTC
CATSDSTGRTYNEQFF
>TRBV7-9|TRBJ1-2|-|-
TGTGCCAGCAGCTTAGGAGGCAGGCGGGAGGAAACCTTC
CASSLGGRREETF
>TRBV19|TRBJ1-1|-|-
TGTGCCAGTAGTATAGTACTCCAGGGATCGGCTTTCTTT
CASSIVLQGSAFF
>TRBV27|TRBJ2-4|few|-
TGTGCCAGCAGTGAGGGGGGTTCCAAAAACATTCAGTACTTC
CASSEGGSKNIQYF
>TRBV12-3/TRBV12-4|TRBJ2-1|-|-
TGTGCCAGCAGTTTAGCGACAGTTGATGAGCAGTTCTTC
CASSLATVDEQFF
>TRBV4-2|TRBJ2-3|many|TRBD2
TGTGCCAGCAGCCAAGATCTAGCGGGGGGCACAGATACGCAGTATTTT
CASSQDLAGGTDTQYF
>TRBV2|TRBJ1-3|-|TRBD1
TGTGCCAGGGGTACTGACAGGGATCCCGACTCTGGAAACACCATATATTTT
CARGTDRDPDSGNTIYF
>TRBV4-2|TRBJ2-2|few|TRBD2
TGTGCCAGCAGCCAAGACTTTCCGCGGGGGACGAACACCGGGGAGCTGTTTTTT
CASSQDFPRGTNTGELFF
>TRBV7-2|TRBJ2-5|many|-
TGTGCCAGCAGCTTCCTCCGGGACGGACAAGAGACCCAGTACTTC
CASSFLRDGQETQYF
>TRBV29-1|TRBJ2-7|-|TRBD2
TGCAGCGTTGAAGACATCTCGGGGGGGGAGTCCTACGAGCAGTACTTC
CSVEDISGGESYEQYF
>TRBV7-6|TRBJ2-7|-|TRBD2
TGTGCCAGCAGCCCCCCCAGCGGGGGCGGCGAGCAGTACTTC
CASSPPSGGGEQYF
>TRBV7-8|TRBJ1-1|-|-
TGTGCCAGCAGCCTCGGGACACCGTCAGGTGATGCTTTCTTT
CASSLGTPSGDAFF
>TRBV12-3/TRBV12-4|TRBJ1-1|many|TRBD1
TGTGCCAGCAGTGTATCTCCGGGACAGATAATGAACACTGAAGCTTTCTTT
CASSVSPGQIMNTEAFF
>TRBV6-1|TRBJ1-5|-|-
TGTGCCAGCATGAGGGGAGTAACCAATCAGCCCCAGCATTTT
CASMRGVTNQPQHF
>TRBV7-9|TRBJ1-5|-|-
TGTGCCAGCAGCTTAGAAGACGAATGGTATAGCAATCAGCCCCAGCATTTT
CASSLEDEWYSNQPQHF
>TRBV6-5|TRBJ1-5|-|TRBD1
TGTGCCAGCAGTATCGGACAGGCCAATCAGCCCCAGCATTTT
CASSIGQANQPQHF
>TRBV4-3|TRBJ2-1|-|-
TGCGCCAGCAGCCACCTGGGGGGGGGGCAGTTTGGAAATGAGCAGTTCTTC
CASSHLGGGQFGNEQFF
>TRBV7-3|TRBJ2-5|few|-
TGTGCCAGCAGCGAAGGCCCGGGTGGGCTCCTCTCAGGGGAAGAGACCCAGTACTTC
CASSEGPGGLLSGEETQYF
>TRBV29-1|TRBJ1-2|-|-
TGCAGCGCCGTACCGGGTTCCGAATATGGCTACACCTTC
CSAVPGSEYGYTF
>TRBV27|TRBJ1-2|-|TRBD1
TGTGCCAGCAGTTTATCGACAGGGGAAGTAAACTATGGCTACACCTTC
CASSLSTGEVNYGYTF
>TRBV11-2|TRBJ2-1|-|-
TGTGCCAGCAGCTCTGCAGGGTCTATACTCTACAATGAGCAGTTCTTC
CASSSAGSILYNEQFF
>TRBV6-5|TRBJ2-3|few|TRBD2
TGTGCCAGCACTCCAGGACTAGCGGCGCGTTACGGGCCAGATACGCAGTATTTT
CASTPGLAARYGPDTQYF
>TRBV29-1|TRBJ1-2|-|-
TGCAGCGTTCAGACTTACTATGGCTACACCTTC
CSVQTYYGYTF
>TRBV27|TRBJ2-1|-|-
TGTGCCAGCAGTAAAGGGGCCAGCTCCTACAATGAGCAGTTCTTC
CASSKGASSYNEQFF
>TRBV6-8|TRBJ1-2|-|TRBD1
TGTGCCAGCAGTTCCAACCGGGACAGGGCGGATTTTGGTGGCTACACCTTC
CASSSNRDRADFGGYTF
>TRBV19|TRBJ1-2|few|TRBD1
TGTGCCAGTACCCCGGACAGGGTGTATTATGGCTACACCTTC
CASTPDRVYYGYTF
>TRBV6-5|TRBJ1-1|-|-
TGTGCCAGCAGTTACTCTTCACTCCAGAGCACTGAAGCTTTCTTT
CASSYSSLQSTEAFF
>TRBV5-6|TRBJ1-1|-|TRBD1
TGTGCCAGCAGCACCGCCAGGAAACAGGGGGGGACAGAAGCTTTCTTT
CASSTARKQGGTEAFF
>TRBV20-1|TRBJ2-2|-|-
TGCAGTGCTGAGGCCAGTCGTGACACCGGGGAGCTGTTTTTT
CSAEASRDTGELFF
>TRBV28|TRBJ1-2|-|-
TGTGCCAGCAGTTTATCTTCGGCCGGGACCCGTGGCTACACCTTC
CASSLSSAGTRGYTF
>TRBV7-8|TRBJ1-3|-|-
TGTGCCAGCAGCTTAGCGTCTCCCCTCTCTGGAAACACCATATATTTT
CASSLASPLSGNTIYF
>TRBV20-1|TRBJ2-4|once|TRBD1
TGCAGTACTAGAGAAGGGACAGGGACTTCTCTAGCCAAAAACATTCAGTACTTC
CSTREGTGTSLAKNIQYF
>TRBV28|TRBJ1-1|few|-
TGTGCCAGCACCCCCTCCGGGGTCGAAGCTTTCTTT
CASTPSGVEAFF
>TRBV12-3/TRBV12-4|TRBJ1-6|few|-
TGTGCCAGCGGAACGGGAAATAATTCACCCCTCCACTTT
CASGTGNNSPLHF
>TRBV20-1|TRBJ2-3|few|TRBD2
TGCAGTGCCACCCCCCCGACTAGCGGGGTGACAGATACGCAGTATTTT
CSATPPTSGVTDTQYF
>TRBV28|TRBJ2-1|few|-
TGTGCCAGCAGTTTTAGGTCGGGGGCCGCCTACAATGAGCAGTTCTTC
CASSFRSGAAYNEQFF
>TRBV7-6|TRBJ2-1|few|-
TGTGCCAGCAGCTTAGGGTCCGCTTACAATGAGCAGTTCTTC
CASSLGSAYNEQFF
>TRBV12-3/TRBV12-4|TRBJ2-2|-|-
TGTGCCAGCAGTTCTACCCCTCGAGAGCTGTTTTTT
CASSSTPRELFF
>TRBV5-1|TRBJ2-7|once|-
TGCGCCAGCACTATCCTCCCGGGTAGCGACATAGTCTACGAGCAGTACTTC
CASTILPGSDIVYEQYF
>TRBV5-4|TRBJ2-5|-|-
TGTGCCAGCAGCTTGGGCAGTGTGACCCAGTACTTC
CASSLGSVTQYF
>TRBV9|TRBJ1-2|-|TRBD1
TGTGCCAGCAGCGCCTCCACACAGGGGAGGGTTTCGGCTAACTATGGCTACACCTTC
CASSASTQGRVSANYGYTF
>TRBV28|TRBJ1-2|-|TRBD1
TGTGCCAACCGGGACAGGGATACTAACTATGGCTACACCTTC
CANRDRDTNYGYTF
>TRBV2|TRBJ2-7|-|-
TGTGCCAGCCGGTGGACGGCCTCCTACGAGCAGTACTTC
CASRWTASYEQYF
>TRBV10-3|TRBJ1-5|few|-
TGTGCCATCAGTGAGTCCTCGGGCAGGGTAAATCAGCCCCAGCATTTT
CAISESSGRVNQPQHF
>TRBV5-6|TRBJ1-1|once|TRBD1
TGTGCCAGCAGCTTGGACTTCGTCGGGACAGACACTGAAGCTTTCTTT
CASSLDFVGTDTEAFF
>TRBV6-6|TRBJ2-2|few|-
TGTGCCTCTTCCCAGGGACGGGGGTACACCGGGGAGCTGTTTTTT
CASSQGRGYTGELFF